This T cell receptor beta chain was retrieved from a study of cytomegalovirus exposure and HLA in healthy donors. The primer mix had 60 Vbeta and 13 Jbeta primers. Produced via immunoSEQ multiplex PCR; TCRdb's table is partial and in-frame only. The data contain 200,000 or so clones, just under 80% of them singletons. CDR1 and CDR2 (germline): KGHSH, LQKENI. This CDR3 spans 15 amino acids. V lost 3 bases and J 2 bases, leaving 14 bases between the germline ends. Sequencing was carried out using PBMCs. The chain is built from TRBV18 and TRBJ2-7, with D possibly being TRBD1 (5 bases). This TCR was sampled from a woman aged 25 to 39 in good health and CMV-seropositive. The CDR3, as DNA: TGTGCCAGCTCACCTCTTAAGGGGCCAACCTACGAGCAGTACTTC. Translated: CASSPLKGPTYEQYF. The whole variable domain, filled in from reference TRBV18 and TRBJ2-7, reads NAGVMQNPRHLVRRRGQEARLRCSPMKGHSHVYWYRQLPEEGLKFMVYLQKENIIDESGMPKERFSAEFPKEGPSILRIQQVVRGDSAAYFCASSPLKGPTYEQYFGPGTRLTVT.